Below are 15 T cell receptor beta chains sequenced from a single sample in a study of shared clonotypes between healthy human individuals (dated by TCRdb to 2018 to 2021). The receptor library was made with the immunoSEQ multiplex PCR assay. Imported from immuneACCESS, the table was reduced by TCRdb to in-frame sequences with V and J called. These copies leave out some clones; in studies compared against another copy, an unresolved V gene accounts for under half, and the cause of the remainder is not known. The sample contains 2 million to 2.5 million clones, around 95% of them found a single time. Approximately 0.13% of the sample comes from the top ten. The sample taken for sequencing was naive CD4+ T cells sorted from blood. In light of the paper, this sample's cell subset or site label describes: CD45RA+ positively selected. These receptors were obtained from a man between 18 and 35 years old in good health.

The V gene is TRBV28, the J gene TRBJ1-1; no clear D. Germline loops: CDR1 MDHEN, CDR2 SYDVKM. The V end lost 7 bases, the J end lost 4 bases, and 16 bases lay between the germline ends. This CDR3 comprises 14 residues. The CDR3 here is CASILNPRGTEAFF. DNA for the CDR3: TGTGCCAGCATCCTTAACCCCCGGGGCACTGAAGCTTTCTTT.

The CDR3 nucleotides read TGTGCCAGCAGTTTTGCAGGGGGAATCAACGAGCAGTACTTC. Translated, it gives CASSFAGGINEQYF. The chain uses TRBV28 and TRBJ2-7, with 7 bases lining up with TRBD1. CDR3 length equals 14 residues. V dropped 3 bases and J dropped 5; count of bases not matched to a gene: 7. Germline CDR1 reads MDHEN; CDR2 reads SYDVKM.

As regards this clone: Other DNA sequences from this sample encode an identical CDR3 as well. The chain joins TRBV5-1 to TRBJ2-2; no firm D call. The CDR3 consists of 13 residues. Germline CDR1 is SGHRS and CDR2 is YFSETQ. V dropped 2 bases and J dropped 3 bases, with 5 bases sitting between them. The CDR3: CASSLEDTGELFF. The CDR3 bases are TGCGCCAGCAGCTTAGAGGACACCGGGGAGCTGTTTTTT.

V and J are TRBV5-4 and TRBJ2-6; D gene unclear. Germline V lookup: CDR1 SGHNT, CDR2 YYREEE (reference sequence). V was cut by 4 bases and J by 2 bases, with 10 bases left in between. The CDR3 totals 15 residues. In DNA, the CDR3 is TGTGCCAGCAGCCGATCTCAGCCTGGGGCCAACGTCCTGACTTTC. This sequence encodes CASSRSQPGANVLTF.

The chain employs TRBV11-3 and TRBJ2-2, with 8 bases that match TRBD1. The J segment lost 6 bases and the V segment lost 4 bases, leaving 10 bases of the junction unmatched. This CDR3 region has 16 residues. The V gene's germline CDR1 is SGHNT and CDR2 YENEEA. The CDR3 nucleotides are TGTGCCAGCAGCTCGTGGACAGGGAAAGTGGCCGGGGAGCTGTTTTTT. It codes for CASSSWTGKVAGELFF.

The chain recombines TRBV2 with TRBJ2-3, with TRBD2 matching over 13 bases. This CDR3 has 17 residues. V trimming: 8 bases; J trimming: 2 bases; junction bases outside the gene matches: 10. Germline CDR1 reads SNHLY; CDR2 reads FYNNEI. CDR3 loop: CASSLGLAGVTTDTQYF. CDR3 in DNA: TGTGCCAGCTCACTAGGACTAGCGGGAGTCACCACAGATACGCAGTATTTT.

J is TRBJ2-1 and V is TRBV5-4; 8 bases fit TRBD2. The CDR3 spans 16 residues. V lost 1 base, J lost 0 bases, and 3 bases stayed unmatched. The germline gives CDR1 SGHNT, CDR2 YYREEE (reference sequence). The CDR3 nucleotides read TGTGCCAGCAGCTTGCGGGGGGGATCCTCCTACAATGAGCAGTTCTTC. Encoded protein: CASSLRGGSSYNEQFF.

This rearrangement joins TRBV5-1 to TRBJ2-1; TRBD2 aligns across 8 bases. Per germline, CDR1 SGHRS and CDR2 YFSETQ. The CDR3 totals 14 residues. V shed 4 bases, J shed 7 bases, and the junction held 7 bases outside the gene matches. The CDR3 coding sequence is TGCGCCAGCAGCATCGGGGGGGCTGTTAATGAGCAGTTCTTC. Translating gives CASSIGGAVNEQFF.

The chain combines TRBV7-9 with TRBJ2-5, with 14 nucleotides matching TRBD2. There are 18 residues in the CDR3. Germline-derived CDR1 and CDR2 are SEHNR and FQNEAQ (reference sequence). The V and J ends lost 1 base and 3 bases, in that order; junction bases with no gene match: 7. CDR3 sequence: CASSLEFEGLAGEETQYF. The CDR3 DNA reads TGTGCCAGCAGCTTAGAATTTGAGGGACTAGCGGGAGAAGAGACCCAGTACTTC.

The V call is TRBV6-6, the J call TRBJ2-4; D perhaps matches TRBD2 (5 bases). Germline V CDR1 and CDR2: MNHNY, SVGAGI (reference sequence). The V end was cut by 6 bases, the J end by 2 bases, with 14 bases between. This CDR3 has 15 residues. CDR3 sequence: CASRLLGSTKNIQYF. CDR3 DNA sequence: TGTGCCAGCAGGCTACTAGGGTCGACCAAAAACATTCAGTACTTC.

This sequence joins TRBV28 and TRBJ1-1; weak D call: TRBD1 (5 bases). This CDR3 spans 14 amino acids. Germline loops: CDR1 MDHEN, CDR2 SYDVKM. The germline V and J ends were trimmed by 2 bases and 4 bases, with 11 bases remaining between them. In nucleotides, the CDR3 is TGTGCCAGCAGTTTAATTCAGGGTGGCACTGAAGCTTTCTTT. It codes for CASSLIQGGTEAFF.

The V gene is TRBV27, the J gene TRBJ1-6; maybe TRBD1 (6 bases). The ends were cut back, 5 bases at V and 7 bases at J, with 9 bases in the middle. This CDR3 comprises 13 residues. Germline lookup yields CDR1 MNHEY and CDR2 SMNVEV (reference sequence). The CDR3, as DNA: TGTGCCAGCAGTGGGGGCCTAAATTCACCCCTCCACTTT. It codes for CASSGGLNSPLHF.

The rearrangement joins TRBV27 to TRBJ2-1; no clear D gene. CDR3 size: 14 residues. The germline V and J ends were trimmed by 5 bases and 4 bases, with 12 bases remaining between them. Per the germline V gene, CDR1 is MNHEY and CDR2 is SMNVEV (reference sequence). CDR3 nucleotide sequence: TGTGCCAGCAGTCCATATCGGGCTTACAATGAGCAGTTCTTC. Protein sequence: CASSPYRAYNEQFF.

The V call is TRBV30, the J call TRBJ2-3; 9 nucleotides agree with TRBD1. The CDR3 spans 15 residues. V gave up 3 bases and J gave up 7 bases; unmatched junction bases: 11. Germline-derived CDR1 and CDR2 are GTSNPN and SVGIG (reference sequence). DNA of the CDR3: TGTGCCTGGAGCTGGGGACAGGGAAAATCTTATACGCAGTATTTT. Amino acid sequence: CAWSWGQGKSYTQYF.

The chain has TRBV5-1 and TRBJ1-1, with a tentative D call TRBD1 (5 bases). Looked up from germline, CDR1 is SGHRS and CDR2 is YFSETQ. The CDR3 extends over 15 amino acids. Trimming removed 1 base from V and 5 bases from J, with 15 bases in between. The CDR3 here is CASSLTGNWGTEAFF. DNA for the CDR3: TGCGCCAGCAGCTTGACGGGCAATTGGGGGACTGAAGCTTTCTTT.